Listed below are T cell receptor beta chains from one sample, sequenced in a study of cytomegalovirus exposure and HLA in healthy donors. Sequencing was performed with immunoSEQ multiplex PCR; in TCRdb, only in-frame clones are kept and a portion is missing. The sample carries about 130,000 clones, just under 80% recorded once. The sample was PBMCs. The receptors come from a man aged 30 to 45 in good health. Both conserved end residues are part of each CDR3. D genes are given only for firm matches. The size field is filled for only some rows; it gives once, few, many or a size class.

TRBV27	TRBJ2-7	14	TRBD2	.	CAGSRTSGAYEQYF	TGTGCCGGCAGTAGGACTAGCGGAGCGTACGAGCAGTACTTC
TRBV9	TRBJ1-6	18	.	few	CASSVGADWIGGNSPLHF	TGTGCCAGCAGCGTTGGGGCGGACTGGATCGGGGGAAATTCACCCCTCCACTTT
TRBV7-8	TRBJ1-5	14	TRBD1	.	CASSIDRARQPQHF	TGTGCCAGCAGCATAGACAGGGCTCGGCAGCCCCAGCATTTT
TRBV9	TRBJ2-7	17	TRBD2	.	CASSPTGGAGGTYEQYF	TGTGCCAGCAGCCCCACCGGGGGAGCGGGAGGGACCTACGAGCAGTACTTC
TRBV7-9	TRBJ2-7	17	TRBD1	once	CASSSQLGRTGGYEQYF	TGTGCCAGCAGCTCACAATTGGGCAGGACAGGAGGTTACGAGCAGTACTTC
TRBV19	TRBJ2-1	16	TRBD2	.	CASTYSLAGGLNEQFF	TGTGCCAGTACCTACTCACTAGCGGGAGGGCTCAATGAGCAGTTCTTC
TRBV6-5	TRBJ2-7	14	TRBD2	once	CASSYREGPYEQYF	TGTGCCAGCAGTTACAGGGAGGGCCCCTACGAGCAGTACTTC
TRBV18	TRBJ1-4	19	.	.	CASSPYPGPNLEGSEKLFF	TGTGCCAGCTCACCATATCCCGGCCCGAATCTAGAAGGGAGTGAAAAACTGTTTTTT
TRBV11-3	TRBJ2-1	16	.	.	CASSLGYSGIYNEQFF	TGTGCCAGCAGCTTAGGGTATAGCGGAATCTACAATGAGCAGTTCTTC
TRBV28	TRBJ2-1	17	.	.	CASTHTGGGLVYNEQFF	TGTGCCAGCACACACACTGGCGGCGGACTCGTGTACAATGAGCAGTTCTTC
TRBV28	TRBJ2-7	16	TRBD1	few	CASSSSGTGSGHEQYF	TGTGCCAGCAGTTCATCCGGGACAGGGTCGGGCCACGAGCAGTACTTC
TRBV2	TRBJ1-6	19	TRBD1	once	CASSEMGQTSPPWNSPLHF	TGTGCCAGCAGTGAGATGGGACAGACTTCCCCCCCGTGGAATTCACCCCTCCACTTT
TRBV28	TRBJ1-5	13	.	.	CASSFGGGQPQHF	TGTGCCAGCAGTTTTGGCGGTGGACAGCCCCAGCATTTT
TRBV14	TRBJ1-3	15	.	.	CASSPRFYSGNTIYF	TGTGCCAGCAGCCCTCGGTTCTACTCTGGAAACACCATATATTTT
TRBV7-3	TRBJ2-1	16	TRBD2	.	CASSTQAGVSYNEQFF	TGTGCCAGCAGCACCCAAGCGGGAGTCTCCTACAATGAGCAGTTCTTC
TRBV10-3	TRBJ2-1	13	.	.	CAIMNRTHNEQFF	TGTGCCATCATGAACCGTACACACAATGAGCAGTTCTTC
TRBV23-1	TRBJ1-5	13	.	once	CATPGGPYQPQHF	TGCGCCACCCCGGGGGGGCCGTATCAGCCCCAGCATTTT
TRBV9	TRBJ2-7	14	TRBD1	.	CASSVGGTDYEQYF	TGTGCCAGCAGCGTAGGTGGGACAGACTACGAGCAGTACTTC
TRBV4-3	TRBJ2-3	17	TRBD2	.	CASSQTSGRASIHTQYF	TGCGCCAGCAGCCAAACCAGCGGGAGGGCCTCAATCCATACGCAGTATTTT
TRBV7-2	TRBJ1-2	12	.	.	CASSLGEYGYTF	TGTGCCAGCAGCTTAGGAGAGTACGGCTACACCTTC
TRBV6-4	TRBJ2-1	14	TRBD1	.	CASSDGTGGNEQFF	TGTGCCAGCAGTGACGGGACAGGGGGCAATGAGCAGTTCTTC
TRBV7-9	TRBJ1-2	14	.	.	CSSSPEEWAYGYTF	TGTTCCAGCAGTCCGGAGGAATGGGCCTATGGCTACACCTTC
TRBV6-5	TRBJ1-6	13	TRBD1	few	CASRGQGASPLHF	TGTGCCAGCAGGGGACAGGGGGCATCACCCCTCCACTTT
TRBV18	TRBJ1-2	17	TRBD1	.	CASSPGARGQGGSGYTF	TGTGCCAGCTCACCGGGCGCCCGGGGACAGGGTGGGTCTGGCTACACCTTC
TRBV19	TRBJ2-7	15	TRBD1	once	CASMRTGSLSYEQYF	TGTGCCAGTATGCGGACAGGGTCCCTTTCCTACGAGCAGTACTTC
TRBV5-1	TRBJ1-4	14	.	.	CASSEGTTNEKLFF	TGCGCCAGTTCGGAGGGGACAACTAATGAAAAACTGTTTTTT
TRBV5-4	TRBJ1-6	14	.	.	CASSLEESNSPLHF	TGTGCCAGCAGCTTGGAAGAGAGTAATTCACCCCTCCACTTT
TRBV7-9	TRBJ2-2	14	.	.	CSSSFLTRTGELFF	TGTTCCAGCAGCTTCCTTACGCGCACCGGGGAGCTGTTTTTT
TRBV25-1	TRBJ2-1	17	TRBD2	.	CASSESGWRVAGYEQFF	TGTGCCAGCAGTGAATCGGGCTGGCGGGTAGCGGGATATGAGCAGTTCTTC
TRBV7-9	TRBJ1-2	13	.	.	CASSPHRAPGYTF	TGTGCCAGCAGCCCACACAGGGCACCGGGCTACACCTTC
TRBV5-8	TRBJ2-1	15	.	.	CASSLGGTVYNEQFF	TGTGCCAGCAGCTTGGGCGGGACGGTCTACAATGAGCAGTTCTTC
TRBV6-5	TRBJ2-1	15	TRBD2	.	CASRNSGRRYNEQFF	TGTGCCAGCAGAAATAGCGGGAGAAGATACAATGAGCAGTTCTTC
TRBV19	TRBJ1-2	14	.	.	CASRYRDNSYGYTF	TGTGCCAGTAGATATCGGGACAACTCCTATGGCTACACCTTC
TRBV5-5	TRBJ2-7	15	.	.	CASKIRAGESYEQYF	TGTGCCAGCAAAATTCGGGCGGGTGAATCCTACGAGCAGTACTTC
TRBV6-4	TRBJ2-1	14	.	few	CASKRDMGVDEQFF	TGTGCCAGCAAGCGGGACATGGGCGTCGATGAGCAGTTCTTC
TRBV4-1	TRBJ1-2	14	.	.	CASSQGSGVYGYTF	TGCGCCAGCAGCCAAGGCTCCGGGGTCTATGGCTACACCTTC
TRBV7-3	TRBJ2-7	16	.	.	CASSLLTVGVTYEQYF	TGTGCCAGCAGCTTATTGACTGTGGGAGTGACCTACGAGCAGTACTTC
TRBV4-1	TRBJ2-5	13	.	.	CASSQTRGETQYF	TGCGCCAGCAGCCAAACCCGGGGGGAGACCCAGTACTTC
TRBV6-6	TRBJ2-1	14	.	.	CASSTGLGGGEQFF	TGTGCCAGCAGTACGGGACTAGGGGGCGGTGAGCAGTTCTTC
TRBV6-5	TRBJ2-1	14	.	.	CASSYSRVNNEQFF	TGTGCCAGCAGTTACTCTCGGGTGAACAATGAGCAGTTCTTC
TRBV7-9	TRBJ1-4	15	.	.	CASSATRGANEKLFF	TGTGCCAGCAGCGCCACGCGGGGGGCTAATGAAAAACTGTTTTTT
TRBV28	TRBJ1-2	14	TRBD1	.	CASREQGGNYGYTF	TGTGCCAGCAGGGAACAGGGGGGGAACTATGGCTACACCTTC
TRBV27	TRBJ1-2	20	TRBD1	.	CASSHSGTGGAFTTSYGYTF	TGTGCCAGCAGTCACTCCGGGACAGGGGGCGCGTTCACGACCAGCTATGGCTACACCTTC
TRBV6-6	TRBJ2-5	14	TRBD2	.	CASSLGGPQETQYF	TGTGCCAGCAGTTTGGGAGGGCCCCAAGAGACCCAGTACTTC
TRBV7-9	TRBJ1-4	15	.	.	CASTRGGATNEKLFF	TGTGCCAGCACCCGGGGGGGGGCAACTAATGAAAAACTGTTTTTT
TRBV7-9	TRBJ2-7	11	.	.	CASSLQGEQYF	TGTGCCAGCAGTCTCCAGGGCGAGCAGTACTTC
TRBV6-5	TRBJ1-6	13	.	once	CASMDSLNSPLHF	TGTGCCAGCATGGACAGCCTTAATTCACCCCTCCACTTT
TRBV7-9	TRBJ1-1	14	.	.	CASSPPQGNTEAFF	TGTGCCAGCAGCCCCCCACAGGGGAACACTGAAGCTTTCTTT